The 9 T cell receptor beta chains reported below all come from one sample, sequenced in a study of CD8+ T cells in alopecia areata. cDNA prepared by RNA extraction and subsequent reverse transcription served as the template for sequencing. This table comes from immunoSEQ multiplex PCR, and its TCRdb copy is limited to in-frame clones, with some not included. The data hold some 100,000 clones, with 30% to 40% observed a single time. Sequenced input: CD4+ T cells sorted from blood. The receptors originated from a human donor with alopecia areata.

The chain uses TRBV5-1 and TRBJ2-5, with a possible D match to TRBD1 (6 bases). Germline V lookup: CDR1 SGHRS, CDR2 YFSETQ. Between the trimmed V and J ends, which lost 3 bases and 5 bases, there was a span of 17 bases. The CDR3 length is 15 residues. Written as DNA, the CDR3 is TGCGCCAGCAGCTCCATACAGGGTGCAGGCGAGACCCAGTACTTC. Translation gives CASSSIQGAGETQYF. The variable domain in full, completed from reference TRBV5-1 and TRBJ2-5, reads KAGVTQTPRYLIKTRGQQVTLSCSPISGHRSVSWYQQTPGQGLQFLFEYFSETQRNKGNFPGRFSGRQFSNSRSEMNVSTLELGDSALYLCASSSIQGAGETQYFGPGTRLLVL.

The gene calls are TRBV4-1 and TRBJ1-6; D remains unclear. The CDR3 is 16 residues long. Germline values: CDR1 MGHRA, CDR2 YSYEKL. V shed 3 bases and J shed 3 bases, with 12 bases lying between them. The CDR3 DNA is TGCGCCAGCAGCCAGCCGCGGGCTAACTATAATTCACCCCTCCACTTT. Amino acids: CASSQPRANYNSPLHF.

V and J are TRBV30 and TRBJ1-2; no clear D gene. The CDR3 is made up of 13 amino acids. V lost 5 bases, J lost 4 bases, and 14 bases lay in between. Germline V gene sequence: CDR1 GTSNPN, CDR2 SVGIG (reference sequence). The CDR3, as DNA: TGTGCCTGGCAACCACAGTCAGGCTATGGCTACACCTTC. Translation: CAWQPQSGYGYTF.

V usage is TRBV5-1 and J usage is TRBJ2-7, with 7 bases aligning to TRBD1. V lost 5 bases and J lost 2; bases outside the gene matches: 10. Germline loops: CDR1 SGHRS, CDR2 YFSETQ. CDR3 length equals 15 residues. The DNA for the CDR3 is TGCGCCAGCAGTCCTCGACAGGGCCTAGCCTACGAGCAGTACTTC. Translating gives CASSPRQGLAYEQYF.

There are a few counts of this clone. The chain joins TRBV7-2 to TRBJ2-5, with D tentatively TRBD2 (5 bases). Trimming removed 6 bases at V and 5 bases at J, with 16 bases between. Germline CDR1 reads SGHTA; CDR2 reads FQGNSA. The CDR3 contains 14 residues. DNA of the CDR3: TGTGCCAGCAGTTCGAGCGGCAGAGGGGAGACCCAGTACTTC. Amino acid sequence: CASSSSGRGETQYF.

This clone was observed a handful of times. The rearrangement uses TRBV14 and TRBJ2-6; D call uncertain. Trimming cost V 4 bases and J 4 bases, with 8 bases left between them. CDR3 length equals 14 residues. CDR1 and CDR2 (germline): SGHDN, FVKESK. The CDR3 reads CASSLNLGANVLTF. The CDR3 nucleotides are TGTGCCAGCAGCCTTAATTTGGGGGCCAACGTCCTGACTTTC.

This chain connects TRBV4-3 to TRBJ2-3, with D maybe TRBD1 (6 bases). The CDR3 runs 16 residues. The germline CDR1 and CDR2 sequences are LGHNA and YSLEER. V shed 0 bases and J shed 3 bases, with 13 bases lying between them. CDR3 in DNA: TGCGCCAGCAGCCAAGAATCCAGGGGCGGGACAGATACGCAGTATTTT. This translates into CASSQESRGGTDTQYF.

The chain couples TRBV23-1 to TRBJ2-3, with a weak D call TRBD1 (5 bases). TRBV23-1 is annotated as an ORF whose role is uncertain. The V end was cut by 2 bases, the J end by 15 bases, with 15 bases between. The CDR3 contains 12 residues. DNA for the CDR3: TGCGCCAGCAGTCAAGAAGGGGCCCTCGGCTATTTT. Protein: CASSQEGALGYF.

This clone was seen a few times. The CDR3 reads CATSRDVGHIYEQYF. The CDR3 DNA reads as TGTGCCACCAGCAGAGATGTGGGACACATCTACGAGCAGTACTTC. The chain has TRBV15 and TRBJ2-7, with a weak D call TRBD1 (6 bases). The germline V and J ends were trimmed by 0 bases and 3 bases, with 12 bases remaining between them. Germline CDR1 LNHNV, CDR2 YYDKDF (reference sequence). The CDR3 sequence is 15 residues long.